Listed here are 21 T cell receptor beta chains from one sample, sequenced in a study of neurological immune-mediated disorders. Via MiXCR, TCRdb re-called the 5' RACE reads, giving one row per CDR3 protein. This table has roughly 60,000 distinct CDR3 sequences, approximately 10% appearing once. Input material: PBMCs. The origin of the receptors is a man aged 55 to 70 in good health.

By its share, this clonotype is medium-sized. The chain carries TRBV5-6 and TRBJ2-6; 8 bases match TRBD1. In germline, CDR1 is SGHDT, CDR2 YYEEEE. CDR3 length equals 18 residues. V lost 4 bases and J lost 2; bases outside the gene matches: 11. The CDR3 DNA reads TGTGCCAGCAGCCCAACCCGCCAGGGGGCAACTGGGGCCAACGTCCTGACTTTC. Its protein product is CASSPTRQGATGANVLTF.

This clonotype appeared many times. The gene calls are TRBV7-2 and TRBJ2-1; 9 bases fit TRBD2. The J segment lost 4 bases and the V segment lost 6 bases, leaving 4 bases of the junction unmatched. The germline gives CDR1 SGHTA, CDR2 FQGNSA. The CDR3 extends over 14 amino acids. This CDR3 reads CASRRLAGYNEQFF. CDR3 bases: TGTGCCAGCAGGAGGCTAGCGGGGTACAATGAGCAGTTCTTC.

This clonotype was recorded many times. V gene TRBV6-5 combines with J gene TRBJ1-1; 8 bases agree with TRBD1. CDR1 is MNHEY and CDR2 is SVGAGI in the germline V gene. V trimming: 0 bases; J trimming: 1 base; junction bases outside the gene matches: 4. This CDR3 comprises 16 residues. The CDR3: CASSYSGQGPNTEAFF. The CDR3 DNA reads TGTGCCAGCAGTTACTCTGGACAGGGACCGAACACTGAAGCTTTCTTT.

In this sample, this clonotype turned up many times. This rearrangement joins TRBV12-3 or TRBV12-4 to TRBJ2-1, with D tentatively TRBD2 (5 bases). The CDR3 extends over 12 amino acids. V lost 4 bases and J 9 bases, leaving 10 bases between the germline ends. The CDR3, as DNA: TGTGCCAGCAGTTCCGGAGGCGGTGAGCAGTTCTTC. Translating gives CASSSGGGEQFF.

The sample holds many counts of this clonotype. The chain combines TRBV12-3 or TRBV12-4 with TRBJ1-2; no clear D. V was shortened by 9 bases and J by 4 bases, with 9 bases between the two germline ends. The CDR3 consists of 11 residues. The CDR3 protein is CASGDFYGYTF. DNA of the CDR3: TGTGCCAGTGGGGATTTCTATGGCTACACCTTC.

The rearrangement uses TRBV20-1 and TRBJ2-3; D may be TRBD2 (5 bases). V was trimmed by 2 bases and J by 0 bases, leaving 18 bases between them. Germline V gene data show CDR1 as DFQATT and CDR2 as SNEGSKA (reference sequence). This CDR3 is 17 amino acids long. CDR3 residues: CSARKAHQRTSTDTQYF. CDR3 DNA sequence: TGCAGTGCTAGAAAGGCCCACCAGCGGACTAGCACAGATACGCAGTATTTT.

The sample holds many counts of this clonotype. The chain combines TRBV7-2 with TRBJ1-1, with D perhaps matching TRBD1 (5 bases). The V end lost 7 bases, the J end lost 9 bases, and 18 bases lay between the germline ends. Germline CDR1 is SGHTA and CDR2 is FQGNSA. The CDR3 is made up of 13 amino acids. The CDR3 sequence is CASTPGTAFQAFF. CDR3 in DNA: TGTGCCAGCACCCCCGGGACGGCCTTTCAAGCTTTCTTT. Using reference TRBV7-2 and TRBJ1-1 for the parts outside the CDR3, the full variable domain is GAGVSQSPSNKVTEKGKDVELRCDPISGHTALYWYRQSLGQGLEFLIYFQGNSAPDKSGLPSDRFSAERTGGSVSTLTIQRTQQEDSAVYLCASTPGTAFQAFFGQGTRLTVV.

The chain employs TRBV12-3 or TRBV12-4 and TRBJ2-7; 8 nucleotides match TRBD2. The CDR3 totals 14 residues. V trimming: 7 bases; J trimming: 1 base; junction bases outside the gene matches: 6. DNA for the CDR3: TGTGCCAGCACCGAGCGGGGGAATTCCTACGAGCAGTACTTC. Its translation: CASTERGNSYEQYF.

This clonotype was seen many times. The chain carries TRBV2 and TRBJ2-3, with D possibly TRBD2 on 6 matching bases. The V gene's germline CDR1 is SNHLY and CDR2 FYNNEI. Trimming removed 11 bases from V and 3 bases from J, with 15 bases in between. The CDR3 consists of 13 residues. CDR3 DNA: TGTGCCGGATCGGGGGATAGAACAGATACGCAGTATTTT. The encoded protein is CAGSGDRTDTQYF.

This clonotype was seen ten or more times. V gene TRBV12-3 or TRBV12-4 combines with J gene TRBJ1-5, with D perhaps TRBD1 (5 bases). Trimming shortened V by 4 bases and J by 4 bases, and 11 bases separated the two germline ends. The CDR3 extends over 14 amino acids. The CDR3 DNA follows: TGTGCCAGCAGTTCTCAGGGTTCGAATCAGCCCCAGCATTTT. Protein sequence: CASSSQGSNQPQHF.

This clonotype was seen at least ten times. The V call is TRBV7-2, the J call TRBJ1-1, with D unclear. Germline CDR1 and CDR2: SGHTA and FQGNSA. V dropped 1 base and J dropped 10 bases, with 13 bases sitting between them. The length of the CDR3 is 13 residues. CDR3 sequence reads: CASSLGSLPGAFF. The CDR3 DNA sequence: TGTGCCAGCAGCTTAGGCAGCCTACCGGGAGCTTTCTTT.

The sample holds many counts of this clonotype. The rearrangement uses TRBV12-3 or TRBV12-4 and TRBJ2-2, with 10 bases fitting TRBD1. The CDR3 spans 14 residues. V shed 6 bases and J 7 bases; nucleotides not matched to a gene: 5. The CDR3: CASSTTGGHGELFF. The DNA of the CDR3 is TGTGCCAGCAGCACGACAGGGGGCCACGGGGAGCTGTTTTTT.

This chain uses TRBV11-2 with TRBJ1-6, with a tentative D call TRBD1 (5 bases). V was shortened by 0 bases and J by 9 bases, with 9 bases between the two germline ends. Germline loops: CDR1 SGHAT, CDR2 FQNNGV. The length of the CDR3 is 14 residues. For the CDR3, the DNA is TGTGCCAGCAGCTTAGATATGGGGGGTTCACCCCTCCACTTT. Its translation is CASSLDMGGSPLHF.

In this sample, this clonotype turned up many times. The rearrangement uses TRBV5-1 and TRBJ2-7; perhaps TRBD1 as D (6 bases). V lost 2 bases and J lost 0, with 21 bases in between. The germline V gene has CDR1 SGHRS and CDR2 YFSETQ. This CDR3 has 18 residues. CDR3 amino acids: CASSLGQFGTPSSYEQYF. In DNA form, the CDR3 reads TGCGCCAGCAGCTTAGGACAGTTCGGAACGCCCAGCTCCTACGAGCAGTACTTC.

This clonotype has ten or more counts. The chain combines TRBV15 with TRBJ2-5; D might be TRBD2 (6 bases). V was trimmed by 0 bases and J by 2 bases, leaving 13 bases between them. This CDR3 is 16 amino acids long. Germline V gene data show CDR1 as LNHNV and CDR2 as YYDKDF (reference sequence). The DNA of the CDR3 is TGTGCCACCAGCAGAGAGGGGTCCGCGGGGCAAGAGACCCAGTACTTC. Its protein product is CATSREGSAGQETQYF.

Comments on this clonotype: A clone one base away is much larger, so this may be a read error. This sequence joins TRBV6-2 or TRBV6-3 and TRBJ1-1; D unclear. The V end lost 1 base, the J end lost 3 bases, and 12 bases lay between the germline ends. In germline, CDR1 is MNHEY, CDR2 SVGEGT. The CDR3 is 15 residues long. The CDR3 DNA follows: TGTGCCAGCAGTTACTTGGGGTCCGGGGACACTGAAGCTTTCTTT. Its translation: CASSYLGSGDTEAFF.

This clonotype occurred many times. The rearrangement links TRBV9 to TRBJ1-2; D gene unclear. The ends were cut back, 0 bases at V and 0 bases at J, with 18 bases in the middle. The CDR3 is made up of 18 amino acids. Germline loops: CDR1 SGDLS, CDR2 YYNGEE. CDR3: CASSVVYGDQLTNYGYTF. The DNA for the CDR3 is TGTGCCAGCAGCGTAGTTTACGGTGACCAGCTTACTAACTATGGCTACACCTTC.

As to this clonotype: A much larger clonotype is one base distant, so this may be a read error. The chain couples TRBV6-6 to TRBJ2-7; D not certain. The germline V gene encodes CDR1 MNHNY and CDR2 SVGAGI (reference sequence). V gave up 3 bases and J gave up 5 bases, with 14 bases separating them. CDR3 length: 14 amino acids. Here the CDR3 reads CASSYWKGPNEQYF. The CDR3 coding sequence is TGTGCCAGCAGTTATTGGAAGGGCCCTAACGAGCAGTACTTC.

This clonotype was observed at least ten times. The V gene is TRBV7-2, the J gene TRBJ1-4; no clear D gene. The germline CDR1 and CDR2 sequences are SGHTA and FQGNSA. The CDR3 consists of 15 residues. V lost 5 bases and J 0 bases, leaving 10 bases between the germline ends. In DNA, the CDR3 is TGTGCCAGCAGCCCCGGCCCAGCAACTAATGAAAAACTGTTTTTT. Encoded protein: CASSPGPATNEKLFF.

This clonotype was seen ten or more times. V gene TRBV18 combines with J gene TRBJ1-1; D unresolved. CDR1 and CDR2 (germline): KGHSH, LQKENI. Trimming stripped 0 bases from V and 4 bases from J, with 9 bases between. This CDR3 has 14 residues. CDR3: CASSPPLVGTEAFF. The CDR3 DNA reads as TGTGCCAGCTCACCACCTCTGGTGGGCACTGAAGCTTTCTTT.

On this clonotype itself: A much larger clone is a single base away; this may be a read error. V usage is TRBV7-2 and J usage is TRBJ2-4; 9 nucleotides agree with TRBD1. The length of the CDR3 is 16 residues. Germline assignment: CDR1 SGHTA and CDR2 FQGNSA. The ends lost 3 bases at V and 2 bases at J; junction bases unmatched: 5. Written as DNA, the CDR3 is TGTGCCAGCAGCTTTAGACAGGGGGTATCCAAAAACATTCAGTACTTC. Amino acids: CASSFRQGVSKNIQYF.